The clone carrying this TCR beta chain has only a few counts. Its target is unknown. The record originates from a study of CD8+CD57+ T cells in acquired aplastic anemia. Study information: Recorded DNA amounts for sorted CD4+ and CD8+ cells had an average of approximately 3.2 ug. Study-level points and caveats: Twenty-nine was the count of CD8+ CDR3 sequences that patients shared with controls.

Germline V gene sequence: CDR1 SQVTM, CDR2 ANQGSEA. V was trimmed by 5 bases and J by 4 bases, leaving 11 bases between them. The CDR3 loop spans 12 amino acids. Genomic DNA acted as the template from which TCR beta VDJ combination and CDR3 sequence profiling were carried out. Using its own MiXCR run on the reads, TCRdb lists one record per CDR3 protein. The repertoire includes about 150,000 distinct CDR3 sequences, more than 35% of them detected once, and roughly 8.9% sits in the top ten. This receptor was obtained from a human donor in good health, serving as a control. Sequenced material: sorted CD4+, CD8+, or CD8+CD57+ T cells (not recorded which) from PBMCs. The chain couples TRBV29-1 to TRBJ1-1; unclear D gene. The CDR3 spells CSVTSRATEAFF. CDR3 DNA: TGCAGCGTTACCAGCCGAGCCACTGAAGCTTTCTTT.